The following is a T cell receptor beta chain sequence with its context. Recruited during active infection, patients (from Seattle) were subsequently followed longitudinally. In the original processing: Estimation of nucleated cell counts relied on the amplification of reference gene primers. Generated by immunoSEQ multiplex PCR, the TCRdb table keeps only in-frame clones and is missing some. V, J and clone size reflect that table, while D and trimming were determined from the DNA. The sample yields 150,000 to 200,000 clones, 85% to 90% seen once. The data are from a study of blood T cell repertoires in COVID-19. Study summary: COVID-19 samples, acute and convalescent, were from the United States, Italy and Spain. The cDNA or gDNA used as material had been derived from T cells, B-cell-depleted T cells, or PBMCs.

CDR3 length: 15 amino acids. CDR1 and CDR2 from the germline V gene are SGHRS and YFSETQ. V shed 0 bases and J shed 1 base, with 8 bases lying between them. The rearrangement links TRBV5-1 to TRBJ1-3; D perhaps matches TRBD1 (5 bases). The origin of this receptor is a person aged 65 to 85 with COVID-19, enrolled during active disease. Sequenced input: peripheral blood. The CDR3 coding sequence is TGCGCCAGCAGCTTGGACGGGGGTTCTGGAAACACCATATATTTT. Protein product: CASSLDGGSGNTIYF.